This T cell receptor beta chain was sequenced in a study of blood T cell repertoires in COVID-19. The data were produced by immunoSEQ multiplex PCR, yet TCRdb's version contains in-frame clones alone and is incomplete. The sample lists approximately 290,000 clones, roughly 84% occurring once. This clonotype was sampled from a person between 70 and 80 years old with COVID-19, enrolled during active disease. Sample: peripheral blood.

The CDR3: CASSRQGSNEQFF. The CDR3 nucleotides read TGCGCCAGCAGCCGACAGGGAAGTAATGAGCAGTTCTTC. This chain joins TRBV5-1 and TRBJ2-1, with 7 bases identical to TRBD1. From germline, CDR1 is SGHRS and CDR2 YFSETQ. V shed 4 bases, J shed 7 bases, and the junction held 5 bases outside the gene matches. CDR3 length: 13 amino acids.